This TCR beta chain was obtained from a study of blood T cell repertoires in COVID-19. TCRdb's copy holds only in-frame clones and misses some; the assay was immunoSEQ multiplex PCR. The sample records some 250,000 clones, around 86% being singletons. The germline gives CDR1 GTSNPN, CDR2 SVGIG (reference sequence). This CDR3 contains 15 residues. V shed 2 bases and J shed 2 bases, with 12 bases lying between them. The origin of this receptor is a woman between 40 and 55 years old with acute COVID-19. The V call is TRBV30, the J call TRBJ1-4; the D gene is possibly TRBD1 (6 bases). The sample comprised PBMCs or T cells enriched from blood (not recorded which). CDR3 nucleotides: TGTGCCTGGAGTACCGAGGGGGGGACTAATGAAAAACTGTTTTTT. It translates to CAWSTEGGTNEKLFF. Full variable domain (outside the CDR3, taken from reference TRBV30 and TRBJ1-4): SQTIHQWPATLVQPVGSPLSLECTVEGTSNPNLYWYRQAAGRGLQLLFYSVGIGQISSEVPQNLSASRPQDRQFILSSKKLLLSDSGFYLCAWSTEGGTNEKLFFGSGTQLSVL.